This entry lists 17 T cell receptor beta chains sequenced from one sample in a study of T cells in Graves' hyperthyroidism and ophthalmopathy (dated by TCRdb to between 2017 and 2020). The library relied on multiplex PCR. Instrument used: Illumina HiSeq 2000. TCR beta CDR3 regions were amplified from RNA transcripts. For the first round of RT-PCR on the TCR CDR3, the HTBI primer set was used together with the Qiagen OneStep RT-PCR kit. TCRdb handled the public reads itself, with Q25 trimming in fastp and clone calling in MiXCR, and kept productive beta chains. For every CDR3 protein sequence, its rows merge into one entry that carries the most common genes and DNA. Recorded for this sample are about 480,000 distinct CDR3 sequences; about an eighth of them occurred a single time. Of the sample, under 20% is held by the ten largest clones. Material for sequencing was blood. The receptors derive from a woman aged 18-30 years with Graves' hyperthyroidism.

The genes are TRBV19 and TRBJ1-3, with D perhaps matching TRBD1 (5 bases). CDR1 is LNHDA and CDR2 is SQIVND in the germline V gene (reference sequence). This CDR3 spans 14 amino acids. Trimming removed 6 bases at V and 0 bases at J, with 9 bases between. CDR3 in DNA: TGTGCCAGTAGCATGGACAACTCTGGAAACACCATATATTTT. Translation: CASSMDNSGNTIYF.

The table lists this clonotype with many counts. This chain joins TRBV28 and TRBJ2-7, with D possibly being TRBD1 or TRBD2 (5 bases each). V shed 4 bases and J shed 0 bases, with 10 bases lying between them. CDR1 MDHEN and CDR2 SYDVKM come from the germline V gene. The CDR3 extends over 14 amino acids. CDR3 nucleotide sequence: TGTGCCAGCAGTTCTGAGGGGAGCTCCTACGAGCAGTACTTC. Amino acids: CASSSEGSSYEQYF.

About this clonotype itself: Relative to the germline gene, one junction end is altered; a read error may explain this. V gene TRBV7-7 combines with J gene TRBJ1-4, with D unclear. CDR3 length: 14 residues. Per the germline V gene, CDR1 is SSHAT and CDR2 is FNYEAQ (reference sequence). In DNA, the CDR3 is TGTGCTAGCAGCCCCGACACCCACCGGGAAAAACTGTTTTTT. Protein sequence: CASSPDTHREKLFF.

This clonotype was counted at least ten times. The gene calls are TRBV20-1 and TRBJ2-3, with TRBD2 identical over 9 bases. V gave up 6 bases and J gave up 6 bases; unmatched junction bases: 4. Germline loops: CDR1 DFQATT, CDR2 SNEGSKA (reference sequence). CDR3 size: 12 residues. The CDR3 DNA reads as TGCAGTGCAAAACTAGCGGGCGATACGCAGTATTTT. This codes for CSAKLAGDTQYF.

This clonotype was recorded many times. The chain combines TRBV12-3 or TRBV12-4 with TRBJ1-1; no clear D gene. Trimming removed 8 bases at V and 3 bases at J, with 19 bases between. The CDR3 sequence is 15 residues long. The CDR3 loop is CASGSRGWADTEAFF. The CDR3 nucleotides read TGTGCCAGCGGTAGTAGAGGGTGGGCGGACACTGAAGCTTTCTTT.

Regarding this clonotype: At one end the junction does not follow the germline gene, possibly because of a read error. The genes are TRBV3-1 and TRBJ2-5; D might be TRBD1 (7 bases). This CDR3 spans 16 amino acids. CDR1 LGHDT and CDR2 YNNKEL come from the germline V gene (reference sequence). The CDR3 region is CASNQEWRGTEETQYF. The CDR3 DNA sequence: TGTGCCAGCAACCAAGAGTGGAGGGGGACAGAAGAGACCCAGTACTTC.

To note about this clonotype: This may arise from a read error, as a much more abundant clone is one base away. The gene calls are TRBV18 and TRBJ2-7; D remains ambiguous. Germline V gene data show CDR1 as KGHSH and CDR2 as LQKENI. The CDR3 runs 15 residues. CDR3 loop: CAGSPPSKLTYEQYF. The CDR3 coding sequence is TGTGCCGGCTCACCACCTAGTAAGTTAACCTACGAGCAGTACTTC. Drawing the rest from reference TRBV18 and TRBJ2-7, the complete variable domain is NAGVMQNPRHLVRRRGQEARLRCSPMKGHSHVYWYRQLPEEGLKFMVYLQKENIIDESGMPKERFSAEFPKEGPSILRIQQVVRGDSAAYFCAGSPPSKLTYEQYFGPGTRLTVT.

This clonotype was found many times. A read error may explain this, as a much larger clone is one base away. The chain is built from TRBV2 and TRBJ1-1, with TRBD1 as a possible D gene (6 bases). The CDR3 totals 17 residues. Germline CDR1 SNHLY, CDR2 FYNNEI. Between the trimmed V and J ends, which lost 3 bases and 3 bases, there was a span of 20 bases. The CDR3 reads CASSDAPQVGADTEAFF. As DNA, the CDR3 is TGTGCCAGCAGTGACGCCCCTCAGGTGGGGGCGGACACTGAAGCTTTCTTT.

The chain links TRBV5-1 to TRBJ1-2; D ambiguous. This CDR3 region has 14 residues. CDR1 and CDR2 (germline): SGHRS, YFSETQ. V lost 0 bases to trimming and J lost 6 bases, with 12 bases between them. This CDR3 is CASSLDAADHGYTF. For the CDR3, the DNA is TGCGCCAGCAGCTTGGATGCAGCAGATCATGGCTACACCTTC. Variable domain in full (rest from reference TRBV5-1 and TRBJ1-2): KAGVTQTPRYLIKTRGQQVTLSCSPISGHRSVSWYQQTPGQGLQFLFEYFSETQRNKGNFPGRFSGRQFSNSRSEMNVSTLELGDSALYLCASSLDAADHGYTFGSGTRLTVV.

V gene TRBV25-1 combines with J gene TRBJ2-1; D not certain. The CDR3 has 16 residues. Trimming stripped 7 bases from V and 2 bases from J, with 18 bases between. From germline, CDR1 is MGHDK and CDR2 SYGVNS. This CDR3 reads CASTAKAGLTYNEQFF. Here the CDR3 DNA reads TGTGCCAGCACCGCGAAGGCAGGTTTAACCTACAATGAGCAGTTCTTC.

This clonotype came up many times. This chain links TRBV28 with TRBJ2-1, with TRBD1 as a possible D gene (5 bases). Germline V gene lookup returns CDR1 MDHEN and CDR2 SYDVKM. V lost 5 bases and J 4 bases, leaving 15 bases between the germline ends. The CDR3 extends over 15 amino acids. CDR3 sequence: CASSQDLTAYNEQFF. The CDR3 DNA reads as TGTGCCAGCAGTCAAGACCTGACAGCATACAATGAGCAGTTCTTC. Combining the CDR3 with reference TRBV28 and TRBJ2-1 gives the whole variable domain DVKVTQSSRYLVKRTGEKVFLECVQDMDHENMFWYRQDPGLGLRLIYFSYDVKMKEKGDIPEGYSVSREKKERFSLILESASTNQTSMYLCASSQDLTAYNEQFFGPGTRLTVL.

The chain couples TRBV30 to TRBJ1-5; tentatively, D is TRBD1 (6 bases). The CDR3 runs 13 residues. V was pared by 2 bases and J by 5 bases, with 10 bases between. The germline V gene has CDR1 GTSNPN and CDR2 SVGIG (reference sequence). The CDR3 coding sequence is TGTGCCTGGAGTAACAGGGAATATCAGCCCCAGCATTTT. Its translation is CAWSNREYQPQHF.

The chain uses TRBV5-4 and TRBJ1-5; D is perhaps TRBD1 (6 bases). From germline, CDR1 is SGHNT and CDR2 YYREEE (reference sequence). CDR3 length equals 14 residues. V lost 0 bases to trimming and J lost 3 bases, with 7 bases between them. The DNA of the CDR3 is TGTGCCAGCAGCTTGGGGACAGACAATCAGCCCCAGCATTTT. It codes for CASSLGTDNQPQHF. The whole variable domain, filled in from reference TRBV5-4 and TRBJ1-5, reads ETGVTQSPTHLIKTRGQQVTLRCSSQSGHNTVSWYQQALGQGPQFIFQYYREEENGRGNFPPRFSGLQFPNYSSELNVNALELDDSALYLCASSLGTDNQPQHFGDGTRLSIL.

This clonotype was observed many times. The chain combines TRBV6-1 with TRBJ2-2; D is perhaps TRBD1 (5 bases). The CDR3 runs 14 residues. Germline V gene data show CDR1 as MNHNS and CDR2 as SASEGT. V shed 6 bases and J shed 9 bases, with 17 bases lying between them. This chain's CDR3 is CASRRQSEHRELFF. The CDR3 DNA reads TGTGCCAGCAGGCGACAGAGCGAACACCGGGAGCTGTTTTTT.

A few counts support this clonotype. The rearrangement links TRBV28 to TRBJ2-3; 9 bases map to TRBD2. The CDR3 runs 15 residues. CDR1 is MDHEN and CDR2 is SYDVKM in the germline V gene. Losses at the gene ends were 2 bases for V and 7 bases for J; bases not matched to a gene: 7. The CDR3 DNA reads as TGTGCCAGCAGTTTACGGGGACTAGCAGTTAATACGCAGTATTTT. It is translated as CASSLRGLAVNTQYF.

This chain connects TRBV2 to TRBJ1-1, with a tentative D call TRBD1 (5 bases). Per germline, CDR1 SNHLY and CDR2 FYNNEI. CDR3 length equals 13 residues. CDR3 sequence: CARSPGENTEAFF. In nucleotides, the CDR3 is TGTGCACGTAGTCCGGGGGAGAACACTGAAGCTTTCTTT.

CDR3: CSASKSSGRVLTGSSYNEQFF. In DNA, the CDR3 is TGCAGTGCTAGTAAAAGTAGCGGGAGGGTACTCACAGGAAGCTCCTACAATGAGCAGTTCTTC. The rearrangement joins TRBV20-1 to TRBJ2-1; 11 bases are shared with TRBD2. Germline lookup yields CDR1 DFQATT and CDR2 SNEGSKA (reference sequence). This CDR3 is built from 21 residues. Trimming cost V 3 bases and J 0 bases; bases outside gene matches: 19.